These 9 T cell receptor beta chains were sequenced from one sample in a study of T cell responses to AZD1222 COVID-19 vaccine. The repertoire was sequenced with immunoSEQ multiplex PCR; TCRdb's copy has only in-frame clones and lacks some. Among 70,000 or so clones listed, about 80% were seen once. The sequenced sample was peripheral blood, obtained on day 0 of AZD1222 vaccination. The source is an adult in good health.

This chain links TRBV19 with TRBJ1-5, with D maybe TRBD1 (6 bases). Germline values: CDR1 LNHDA, CDR2 SQIVND (reference sequence). Trimming pared 7 bases from V and 9 bases from J, leaving 16 bases between. This CDR3 contains 13 residues. The CDR3 sequence: CASTGTGKGPQHF. The CDR3 coding sequence is TGTGCCAGTACGGGAACAGGGAAGGGGCCCCAGCATTTT.

This chain uses TRBV12-5 with TRBJ2-3, with 13 bases lining up with TRBD2. Germline V gene lookup returns CDR1 LGHNT and CDR2 FRNRAP. The CDR3 is made up of 18 amino acids. V was pared by 7 bases and J by 0 bases, with 10 bases of the junction left unmatched. For the CDR3, the DNA is TGTGCTAGTGTCCTCGGGACTAGCGGGGTCTCTAGCACAGATACGCAGTATTTT. Amino acid sequence: CASVLGTSGVSSTDTQYF.

CDR3 in amino acids: CASSLGQTPSYEQYF. The CDR3 DNA reads TGTGCCAGCAGCCTGGGACAGACCCCCTCCTACGAGCAGTACTTC. The chain is built from TRBV9 and TRBJ2-7; 7 bases are a match to TRBD1. The CDR3 has 15 residues. Germline CDR1 is SGDLS and CDR2 is YYNGEE. Trimming at V came to 4 bases and at J to 0 bases, leaving 7 bases not matched to a gene. Looking up the rest from reference TRBV9 and TRBJ2-7 gives the full variable domain: DSGVTQTPKHLITATGQRVTLRCSPRSGDLSVYWYQQSLDQGLQFLIQYYNGEERAKGNILERFSAQQFPDLHSELNLSSLELGDSALYFCASSLGQTPSYEQYFGPGTRLTVT.

In nucleotides, the CDR3 is TGCGCCAGCAGCTTGTCGGACAGGAGTAGGGATACGCAGTATTTT. Encoded protein: CASSLSDRSRDTQYF. The V and J genes are TRBV5-1 and TRBJ2-3; 7 nucleotides match TRBD1. V lost 1 base, J lost 6 bases, and 8 bases stayed unmatched. This CDR3 comprises 15 residues. Per germline, CDR1 SGHRS and CDR2 YFSETQ.

This chain connects TRBV5-1 to TRBJ2-7; tentatively, D is TRBD1 (5 bases). V lost 7 bases, J lost 4 bases, and 9 bases lay in between. Per the germline V gene, CDR1 is SGHRS and CDR2 is YFSETQ. CDR3 length: 11 residues. In nucleotides, the CDR3 is TGCGCCAGCGCAGGGATTTACGAGCAGTACTTC. Protein: CASAGIYEQYF. Full variable domain (missing parts from reference TRBV5-1 and TRBJ2-7): KAGVTQTPRYLIKTRGQQVTLSCSPISGHRSVSWYQQTPGQGLQFLFEYFSETQRNKGNFPGRFSGRQFSNSRSEMNVSTLELGDSALYLCASAGIYEQYFGPGTRLTVT.

V is TRBV7-8 and J is TRBJ2-7; 7 bases are shared with TRBD2. The V gene's germline CDR1 is SGHVS and CDR2 FQNEAQ. This CDR3 has 15 residues. With V trimmed by 4 bases and J by 3 bases, 9 bases remained unmatched. The CDR3, as DNA: TGTGCCAGCAGCTCTTCCCGGGGAGGGGTCTACGAGCAGTACTTC. Amino acids: CASSSSRGGVYEQYF. The full variable domain, completed using reference TRBV7-8 and TRBJ2-7, is GAGVSQSPRYKVAKRGQDVALRCDPISGHVSLFWYQQALGQGPEFLTYFQNEAQLDKSGLPSDRFFAERPEGSVSTLKIQRTQQEDSAVYLCASSSSRGGVYEQYFGPGTRLTVT.

This chain uses TRBV10-1 with TRBJ1-3; no clear D. V lost 3 bases and J lost 0, with 9 bases in between. CDR3 size: 15 residues. Germline V lookup: CDR1 WNHNN, CDR2 SYGVQD (reference sequence). CDR3 coding DNA: TGCGCCAGCAGTGATATAGGAGGCTCTGGAAACACCATATATTTT. This gives the protein CASSDIGGSGNTIYF.

The V call is TRBV5-1, the J call TRBJ2-3; D is perhaps TRBD1 or TRBD2 (5 bases each). Germline CDR1 and CDR2: SGHRS and YFSETQ. CDR3 length: 15 amino acids. The V end lost 1 base, the J end lost 2 bases, and 11 bases lay between the germline ends. CDR3 region: CASSLWGYTTDTQYF. CDR3 DNA sequence: TGCGCCAGCAGCTTGTGGGGGTATACCACAGATACGCAGTATTTT.

The chain employs TRBV27 and TRBJ1-4; no clear D gene. With 6 bases removed from V and 0 bases from J, the gap between germline ends came to 11 bases. Germline CDR1 and CDR2: MNHEY and SMNVEV (reference sequence). This CDR3 comprises 15 residues. DNA of the CDR3: TGTGCCAGCAGCCCTACGGGTGCAACTAATGAAAAACTGTTTTTT. Translation gives CASSPTGATNEKLFF.